This T cell receptor (beta chain) was obtained from a study of blood T cells in healthy people across ages. It was with a sample-barcoded 5' primer and a J-beta primer mix that a second PCR of roughly 7 to 12 cycles was run. A single record per CDR3 protein comes from TCRdb applying MiXCR to the 5' RACE reads. The sample gives approximately 490,000 distinct CDR3 sequences, around 24% of which show up once; 8.7% is in the top ten. The CDR3 contains 16 residues. The V gene's germline CDR1 is SGHDN and CDR2 FVKESK. Losses at the gene ends were 4 bases for V and 11 bases for J; bases not matched to a gene: 15. The sample was also linked to a second study, of T cells of mothers and their children.

V and J are TRBV14 and TRBJ1-1, with 11 bases fitting TRBD1. The specimen sequenced was blood. The sequence came from a boy aged 5-17 years in good health. CDR3 loop: CASSPTAGQGARGAFF. The CDR3 bases are TGTGCCAGCAGCCCAACTGCCGGACAGGGGGCGAGAGGGGCTTTCTTT.